This T cell receptor beta chain was identified during a study of shared clonotypes between healthy human individuals. The junction had 12 bases not matched to a gene; V was cut back by 1 base and J by 2 bases. Germline lookup yields CDR1 MNHEY and CDR2 SMNVEV (reference sequence). There are 20 residues in the CDR3. Study findings and constraints: Relative to their counterparts shared across all four donors, non-shared clonotypes exhibited diminished generation probabilities. Generally, estimated richness proved larger in naive subsets than it did in memory subsets.

A note on this clone: Its antigen is not identified.

Investigators divided CD4+ cells into CD45RA+ naive and CD45RA-negative memory subsets. Authors' methods: ImmunoSEQ yielded junction-only sequences lacking quality scores, so filtering differed. Profiled with immunoSEQ multiplex PCR; TCRdb holds only in-frame clones, not every one. The DNA was the basis for D and trimming; V, J and clone size are from that table. The table includes 2.3 million or so clones, about 92% detected once. This sequence was found in a man aged 18 to 35 in good health. Some clones in this sample may be carry-over from other donors' samples. This chain links TRBV27 with TRBJ2-1, with TRBD2 matching over 12 bases. Sample: naive CD4+ T cells from PBMCs. Subset: CD45RA+ positively selected. The CDR3 reads CASSLWPRSLAGGAYNEQFF. The CDR3 region has the DNA TGTGCCAGCAGTTTATGGCCCCGGTCCCTAGCGGGAGGGGCCTACAATGAGCAGTTCTTC.